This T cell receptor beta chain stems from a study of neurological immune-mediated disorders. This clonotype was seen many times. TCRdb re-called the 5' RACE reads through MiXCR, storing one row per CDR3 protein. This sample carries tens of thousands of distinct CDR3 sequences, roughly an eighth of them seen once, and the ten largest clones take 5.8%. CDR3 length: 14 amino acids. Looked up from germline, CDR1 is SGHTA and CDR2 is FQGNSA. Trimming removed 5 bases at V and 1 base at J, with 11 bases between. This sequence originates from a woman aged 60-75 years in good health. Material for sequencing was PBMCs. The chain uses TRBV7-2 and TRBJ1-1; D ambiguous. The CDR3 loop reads CASSPQVTNTEAFF. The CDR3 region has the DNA TGTGCCAGCAGCCCTCAGGTAACGAACACTGAAGCTTTCTTT.